What follows describes a single TCR beta chain. These data belong to a study of blood T cell repertoires in COVID-19. Study-wide background: Material from acute and convalescent COVID-19 was sourced from the United States, Italy and Spain.

Enrollment of patients from Seattle took place during active infection, with longitudinal follow-up. The assay was immunoSEQ multiplex PCR, and TCRdb's table has in-frame clones only and misses some. The table has 200,000 to 250,000 clones, 86% seen once; the top ten hold 10%. Trimming left V 4 bases short and J 5 bases short, with 15 bases between. The length of the CDR3 is 15 residues. CDR1 SGDLS and CDR2 YYNGEE come from the germline V gene. Sequencing used peripheral blood. This clonotype originated in a woman aged 45 to 65 with COVID-19, enrolled during active disease. This chain links TRBV9 with TRBJ1-4; D unclear. DNA for the CDR3: TGTGCCAGCAGCCCTCACCGGGTCTCGAATGAAAAACTGTTTTTT. This translates into CASSPHRVSNEKLFF.